The clone carrying this TCR beta chain was detected a few times. The antigen remains unidentified. Germline CDR1 SGHRS, CDR2 YFSETQ. With 0 bases removed from V and 4 bases from J, the gap between germline ends came to 14 bases. There are 16 residues in the CDR3. The data derive from a study of tumor and adjacent non-tumor tissue in lung cancer. On the study more broadly: The cohort had 12 to 13 adenocarcinoma, 2 squamous cell and 1 small cell patients.

A modified ARM-PCR protocol with three rounds of nested PCR amplified TCRbeta. TCRdb itself ran the multiplex PCR reads through MiXCR, one entry per CDR3 protein. The sample yields some 80,000 distinct CDR3 sequences, 55% to 80% seen once. No cell sorting was done before RNA was extracted from the tissue. Chemotherapy-naive patients with new lung cancer underwent thoracic surgery in China, August–November 2014. General study findings and limits: Patients with more diverse tumor TCRs had worse survival. Normal lung showed higher cumulative top 100 clone frequency than tumor.

The sequenced sample was lung tumor tissue. This clonotype originated in a woman between 40 and 50 years old with non-small cell lung cancer. The V gene is TRBV5-1, the J gene TRBJ1-5, with D hard to call. CDR3 DNA: TGCGCCAGCAGCTTGGAGGGCCGGCCCCTAAATCAGCCCCAGCATTTT. This sequence encodes CASSLEGRPLNQPQHF.